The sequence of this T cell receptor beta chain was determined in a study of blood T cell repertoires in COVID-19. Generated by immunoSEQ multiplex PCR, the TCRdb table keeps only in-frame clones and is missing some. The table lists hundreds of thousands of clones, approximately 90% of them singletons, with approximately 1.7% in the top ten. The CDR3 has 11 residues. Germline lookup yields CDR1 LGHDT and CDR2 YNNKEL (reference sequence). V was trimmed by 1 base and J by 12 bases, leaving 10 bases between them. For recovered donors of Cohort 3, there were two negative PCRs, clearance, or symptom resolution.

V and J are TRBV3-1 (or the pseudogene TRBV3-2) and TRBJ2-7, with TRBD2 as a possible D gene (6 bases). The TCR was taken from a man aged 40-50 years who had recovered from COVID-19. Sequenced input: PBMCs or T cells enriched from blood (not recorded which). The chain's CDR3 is CASSQGRGWYF. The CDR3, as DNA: TGTGCCAGCAGCCAAGGGCGGGGTTGGTACTTC.